The entry below describes one TCR beta chain. As processed by the authors: Amplification of reference gene primers was used by the study to estimate nucleated cell counts. Using immunoSEQ multiplex PCR, the repertoire was profiled, and TCRdb retains in-frame clones only, with some absent. For V, J and clone size, that table is used; D and trimming come from the DNA. The sample yields roughly 25,000 clones, roughly 84% seen once. This sample is drawn from a study of blood T cell repertoires in COVID-19. Study in general: Specimens from acute and convalescent COVID-19 originated in the United States, Italy and Spain. Sample material is recorded as cDNA or gDNA derived from T cells, B-cell-depleted T cells, or PBMCs.

This TCR was sampled from a man in his fifties with active COVID-19. Sequenced sample: peripheral blood.

CDR3 coding DNA: TGTGCCAGCAGCGTCAGCGGGATAATTTCCTCGGGTTACGAGCAGTACGTC. This codes for CASSVSGIISSGYEQYV. The genes are TRBV5-6 and TRBJ2-7; 7 bases align to TRBD2. The CDR3 is 17 amino acids. Germline CDR1 and CDR2: SGHDT and YYEEEE. Trimming took 4 bases from V and 4 from J; bases not matched to a gene: 17.